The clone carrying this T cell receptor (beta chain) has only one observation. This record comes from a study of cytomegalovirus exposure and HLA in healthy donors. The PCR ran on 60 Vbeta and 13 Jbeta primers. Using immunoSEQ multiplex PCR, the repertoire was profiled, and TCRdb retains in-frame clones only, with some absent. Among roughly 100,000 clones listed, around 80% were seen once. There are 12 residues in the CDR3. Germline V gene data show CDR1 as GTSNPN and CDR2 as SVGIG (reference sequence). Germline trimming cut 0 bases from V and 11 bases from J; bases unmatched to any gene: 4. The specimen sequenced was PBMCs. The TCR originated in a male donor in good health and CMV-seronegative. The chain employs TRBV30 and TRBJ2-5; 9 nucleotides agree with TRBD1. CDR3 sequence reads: CAWSVQGAVQYF. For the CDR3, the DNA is TGTGCCTGGAGTGTACAGGGGGCAGTGCAGTACTTC.